This entry lists 28 T cell receptor beta chains sequenced from one sample in a study of Graves' ophthalmopathy and Graves' hyperthyroidism. The study amplified TCR beta CDR3 regions using RNA transcripts. HTBI primers were used in a first-round RT-PCR, which preceded a second-round multiplex PCR. TCRdb called the multiplex PCR reads again in MiXCR, with one record for every CDR3 protein. The repertoire consists of roughly 1.1 million distinct CDR3 sequences, with roughly 35% occurring once and the leading ten covering around 10%. Sequenced sample: peripheral blood or thyroid tissue (not recorded which). These receptor sequences come from an adult man with Graves' hyperthyroidism.

This clonotype has more than one count but fewer than ten. V gene TRBV20-1 combines with J gene TRBJ2-7, with D uncertain. V lost 7 bases and J lost 2, with 21 bases in between. Germline CDR1 DFQATT, CDR2 SNEGSKA (reference sequence). This CDR3 is 15 amino acids long. The CDR3 spells CSVISSLHPAYEQYF. The CDR3 DNA follows: TGCAGTGTTATATCCAGCTTACATCCCGCCTACGAGCAGTACTTC.

The chain employs TRBV20-1 and TRBJ2-7; possibly TRBD1 for D (6 bases). The length of the CDR3 is 15 residues. In germline, CDR1 is DFQATT, CDR2 SNEGSKA (reference sequence). The ends were cut back, 0 bases at V and 5 bases at J, with 17 bases in the middle. For the CDR3, the DNA is TGCAGTGCTAGAGAGGCGGGCAGGGGTTCCAACGAGCAGTACTTC. It codes for CSAREAGRGSNEQYF.

This clonotype was recorded many times. This chain connects TRBV20-1 to TRBJ1-1, with TRBD1 as a possible D gene (5 bases). The CDR3 loop spans 13 amino acids. Germline V gene data show CDR1 as DFQATT and CDR2 as SNEGSKA (reference sequence). V lost 3 bases to trimming and J lost 5 bases, with 13 bases between them. The chain's CDR3 is CSARHGADTEAFF. CDR3 DNA: TGCAGTGCTAGGCATGGGGCCGATACTGAAGCTTTCTTT.

The chain couples TRBV19 to TRBJ1-5, with a weak D call TRBD1 (6 bases). This CDR3 is built from 14 residues. V lost 4 bases, J lost 2 bases, and 9 bases lay in between. Germline CDR1 LNHDA, CDR2 SQIVND (reference sequence). CDR3 nucleotides: TGTGCCAGTAGTAAGGCAGGGGGCAATCAGCCCCAGCATTTT. This translates into CASSKAGGNQPQHF.

The chain recombines TRBV11-2 with TRBJ2-7; D gene ambiguous. The CDR3 is 14 amino acids. V was clipped by 6 bases and J by 2 bases, with 14 bases between them. Germline-derived CDR1 and CDR2 are SGHAT and FQNNGV. Here the CDR3 DNA reads TGTGCCAGCAGTCGAGCCCCGTTCCCCTACGAGCAGTACTTC. As protein: CASSRAPFPYEQYF. Full variable domain (remainder filled in from reference TRBV11-2 and TRBJ2-7): EAGVAQSPRYKIIEKRQSVAFWCNPISGHATLYWYQQILGQGPKLLIQFQNNGVVDDSQLPKDRFSAERLKGVDSTLKIQPAKLEDSAVYLCASSRAPFPYEQYFGPGTRLTVT.

This clonotype came up many times. The chain has TRBV5-1 and TRBJ1-1, with D possibly matching TRBD1 (5 bases). Trimming took 4 bases from V and 0 from J, leaving 13 bases between them. The CDR3 sequence is 15 residues long. CDR1 and CDR2 from the germline V gene are SGHRS and YFSETQ. For the CDR3, the DNA is TGCGCCAGCAGCGACACCGGACAACTGAACACTGAAGCTTTCTTT. The encoded protein is CASSDTGQLNTEAFF. The full variable domain, completed using reference TRBV5-1 and TRBJ1-1, is KAGVTQTPRYLIKTRGQQVTLSCSPISGHRSVSWYQQTPGQGLQFLFEYFSETQRNKGNFPGRFSGRQFSNSRSEMNVSTLELGDSALYLCASSDTGQLNTEAFFGQGTRLTVV.

The chain combines TRBV9 with TRBJ1-3; a possible D gene is TRBD1 (5 bases). Germline loops: CDR1 SGDLS, CDR2 YYNGEE. The length of the CDR3 is 15 residues. Trimming took off 4 bases at V and 2 bases at J, with 13 bases between the two ends. In nucleotides, the CDR3 is TGTGCCAGCAGCCCCCTAATGGGGGCTGGAAACACCATATATTTT. It codes for CASSPLMGAGNTIYF.

As for this clonotype: A read error may be the cause here, since a much bigger clone is one base away. V is TRBV5-1 and J is TRBJ2-2; TRBD2 agrees at 7 bases. Germline V gives CDR1 SGHRS, CDR2 YFSETQ. Germline trimming cut 4 bases from V and 5 bases from J; bases unmatched to any gene: 8. CDR3 length equals 15 residues. The CDR3 sequence: CASSTSGEGTGELFF. The CDR3 nucleotides are TGCGCCAGCAGCACCAGCGGGGAGGGAACCGGGGAGCTGTTTTTT.

This clonotype appeared many times. The chain has TRBV10-2 and TRBJ1-1; TRBD1 is a possible D gene (5 bases). Per the germline V gene, CDR1 is WSHSY and CDR2 is SAAADI. The CDR3 totals 13 residues. V was shortened by 10 bases and J by 2 bases, with 14 bases between the two germline ends. This CDR3 reads CATKGAFNTEAFF. In nucleotides, the CDR3 is TGCGCCACCAAAGGGGCCTTTAACACTGAAGCTTTCTTT.

V usage is TRBV10-3 and J usage is TRBJ1-5; tentative D call: TRBD1 (5 bases). The CDR3 runs 13 residues. Germline V gene sequence: CDR1 ENHRY, CDR2 SYGVKD. The CDR3 nucleotides read TGTGCTACGCCCGGGGACCTGGATCAGCCCCAGCATTTT. This gives the protein CATPGDLDQPQHF.

Many counts were recorded for this clonotype. This chain uses TRBV6-2 or TRBV6-3 with TRBJ2-5; D remains ambiguous. The germline CDR1 and CDR2 sequences are MNHEY and SVGEGT. There are 12 residues in the CDR3. V lost 3 bases and J 5 bases, leaving 7 bases between the germline ends. The CDR3 loop is CASSYSGETQYF. The CDR3 bases are TGTGCCAGCAGTTATTCGGGCGAGACCCAGTACTTC.

The chain recombines TRBV5-1 with TRBJ2-5; 7 bases fit TRBD2. V lost 2 bases to trimming and J lost 2 bases; unmatched junction nucleotides: 6. Germline CDR1 and CDR2: SGHRS and YFSETQ. CDR3 length equals 15 residues. This CDR3 is CASSLAGLTQETQYF. CDR3 nucleotides: TGCGCCAGCAGCTTAGCGGGGTTGACTCAAGAGACCCAGTACTTC.

This clonotype was seen just once. The chain recombines TRBV20-1 with TRBJ1-2, with TRBD1 as a possible D gene (6 bases). Germline V gives CDR1 DFQATT, CDR2 SNEGSKA (reference sequence). CDR3 length: 14 residues. Trimming removed 5 bases at V and 6 bases at J, with 19 bases between. The DNA of the CDR3 is TGCAGTGCTCGGGACACTTCCGGGGACGATGGCTACACCTTC. Its protein is CSARDTSGDDGYTF.

This clonotype was counted once. This could be a read error, since a much larger clone is one nucleotide away. The chain links TRBV20-1 to TRBJ2-5; D could derive from TRBD1 or TRBD2 (5 bases each). This CDR3 is 13 amino acids long. The V gene lost 4 bases and the J gene lost 3 bases, with 12 bases spanning the gap. From germline, CDR1 is DFQATT and CDR2 SNEGSKA (reference sequence). The CDR3 region has the DNA TGCAGTGCTAAAGAGTTGGGGGAAGAGACCCAGTACTTC. Translated: CSAKELGEETQYF.

This clonotype occurred a few times. The V gene is TRBV13, the J gene TRBJ2-7; D not certain. Germline values: CDR1 PRHDT, CDR2 FYEKMQ (reference sequence). Trimming took off 4 bases at V and 7 bases at J, with 11 bases between the two ends. The CDR3 covers 12 residues. The CDR3 spells CASSWTAGEQYF. The CDR3 DNA is TGTGCCAGCAGCTGGACCGCCGGGGAGCAGTACTTC.

Remarks on this clonotype: This may be a read error: a much more frequent sequence differs by one nucleotide. This chain links TRBV7-2 with TRBJ1-6; D is unresolved. This CDR3 spans 15 amino acids. V was cut by 2 bases and J by 10 bases, with 15 bases left in between. In germline, CDR1 is SGHTA, CDR2 FQGNSA. The CDR3 region has the DNA TGTGCCAGCAGCTTAACAGCCTCCGCCGGGTCACCCCTCCACTTT. It yields the protein CASSLTASAGSPLHF.

This sequence joins TRBV6-5 and TRBJ2-5; the D gene is possibly TRBD1 (5 bases). V shed 11 bases and J shed 1 base, with 14 bases lying between them. The CDR3 covers 13 residues. Germline loops: CDR1 MNHEY, CDR2 SVGAGI. The CDR3: CASLGGAQETQYF. DNA of the CDR3: TGTGCCTCCTTGGGTGGGGCCCAAGAGACCCAGTACTTC.

This chain links TRBV5-4 with TRBJ2-7; possibly TRBD2 for D (5 bases). This CDR3 has 15 amino acids. The V gene's germline CDR1 is SGHNT and CDR2 YYREEE (reference sequence). Trimming cost V 0 bases and J 1 base, with 11 bases left between them. The CDR3 DNA is TGTGCCAGCAGCTTGGGGGGAGTGGATTCCTACGAGCAGTACTTC. Encoded protein: CASSLGGVDSYEQYF.

Concerning this clonotype: This may stem from a read error, because a much larger clone lies one nucleotide away. The gene calls are TRBV5-6 and TRBJ1-5; D is possibly TRBD1 (6 bases). The CDR3 loop spans 15 amino acids. V lost 4 bases and J lost 2, with 13 bases in between. The germline V gene has CDR1 SGHDT and CDR2 YYEEEE. DNA for the CDR3: TGTGCCAGCAGCGTCAACAGGGACGGCAATCAGCCCCAGCATTTT. Amino acids: CASSVNRDGNQPQHF.

The V call is TRBV29-1, the J call TRBJ2-5; perhaps TRBD2 as D (6 bases). Germline V gives CDR1 SQVTM, CDR2 ANQGSEA. The V end lost 6 bases, the J end lost 4 bases, and 9 bases lay between the germline ends. The CDR3 is made up of 11 amino acids. CDR3 bases: TGCAGCGTCGGGGAGGCAGAGACCCAGTACTTC. It translates to CSVGEAETQYF.

Concerning this clonotype itself: Given a much more abundant clone one base away, this may be a read error. The V call is TRBV19, the J call TRBJ1-6; D perhaps matches TRBD1 (5 bases). Germline lookup yields CDR1 LNHDA and CDR2 SQIVND (reference sequence). This CDR3 is 13 amino acids long. V was pared by 5 bases and J by 6 bases, with 8 bases between. The CDR3: CASSGRVNSPLHF. The CDR3 region has the DNA TGTGCCAGTAGTGGCAGGGTTAATTCACCCCTCCACTTT.

V usage is TRBV10-3 and J usage is TRBJ1-4; D unclear. Germline V lookup: CDR1 ENHRY, CDR2 SYGVKD. CDR3 length equals 14 residues. Trimming removed 5 bases at V and 8 bases at J, with 15 bases between. The CDR3 coding sequence is TGTGCCATCAGTACCCCAGCCTTGGAGGAAAAACTGTTTTTT. Translated, it gives CAISTPALEEKLFF.

The chain combines TRBV9 with TRBJ1-5; the match to TRBD1 covers 9 bases. The germline CDR1 and CDR2 sequences are SGDLS and YYNGEE. J was trimmed by 11 bases and V by 4 bases; bases with no gene match: 19. The CDR3 has 17 residues. This CDR3 is CASSPYPDRGIPSAQHF. The CDR3 DNA reads as TGTGCCAGCAGCCCATACCCGGACAGGGGTATTCCCTCAGCCCAGCATTTT.

A few counts support this clonotype. This rearrangement joins TRBV4-1 to TRBJ1-3, with a weak D call TRBD1 (6 bases). CDR1 and CDR2 (germline): MGHRA, YSYEKL. V lost 3 bases, J lost 5 bases, and 8 bases lay in between. The CDR3 is 13 amino acids. CDR3 residues: CASSQDSRNTIYF. The DNA for the CDR3 is TGCGCCAGCAGCCAGGACAGCAGAAACACCATATATTTT.

The table lists this clonotype with a few counts. A junction boundary mismatches the germline segment, possibly from a read error. V usage is TRBV10-3 and J usage is TRBJ2-7, with a tentative D call TRBD2 (7 bases). Germline assignment: CDR1 ENHRY and CDR2 SYGVKD. The CDR3 contains 17 residues. This CDR3 reads CASSYSNRGAKAYEQYF. CDR3 coding DNA: TGTGCCAGCAGTTACTCGAATCGGGGGGCTAAGGCCTACGAGCAGTACTTC.

This clonotype occurred a few times. V and J are TRBV6-1 and TRBJ1-5, with a possible D match to TRBD1 (5 bases). The CDR3 is made up of 14 amino acids. Trimming pared 5 bases from V and 4 bases from J, leaving 12 bases between. Germline V gives CDR1 MNHNS, CDR2 SASEGT. Written as DNA, the CDR3 is TGTGCCAGCAGTTACCAAGACAGTAATCAGCCCCAGCATTTT. It specifies CASSYQDSNQPQHF.

This clonotype has more than one count but fewer than ten. The chain employs TRBV27 and TRBJ1-1; the D is unclear. There are 10 residues in the CDR3. The ends were cut back, 10 bases at V and 5 bases at J, with 8 bases in the middle. The germline CDR1 and CDR2 sequences are MNHEY and SMNVEV (reference sequence). The CDR3 region has the DNA TGTGCCACCACGGCGACTGAAGCTTTCTTT. Its translation: CATTATEAFF.

The gene calls are TRBV15 and TRBJ1-2; 11 positions match TRBD1. The CDR3 extends over 16 amino acids. CDR1 is LNHNV and CDR2 is YYDKDF in the germline V gene (reference sequence). V was pared by 3 bases and J by 5 bases, with 8 bases of the junction left unmatched. The CDR3 nucleotides read TGTGCCACCAGCAGCTTCCGGGACAGGGGGTTTTATGGCTACACCTTC. It encodes CATSSFRDRGFYGYTF.